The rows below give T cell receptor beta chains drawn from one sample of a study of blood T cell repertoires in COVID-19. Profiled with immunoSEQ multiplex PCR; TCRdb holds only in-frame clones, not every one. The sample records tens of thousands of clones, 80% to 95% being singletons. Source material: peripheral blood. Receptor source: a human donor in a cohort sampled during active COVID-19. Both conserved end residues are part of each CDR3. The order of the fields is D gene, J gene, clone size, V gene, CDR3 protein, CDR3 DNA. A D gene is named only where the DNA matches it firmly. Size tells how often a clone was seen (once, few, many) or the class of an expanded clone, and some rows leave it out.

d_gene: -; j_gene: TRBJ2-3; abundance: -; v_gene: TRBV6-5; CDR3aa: CASILDRARDTQYF; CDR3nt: -
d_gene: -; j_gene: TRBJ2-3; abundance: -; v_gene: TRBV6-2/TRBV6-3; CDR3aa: CASSQSDRSTDTQYF; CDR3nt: TGTGCCAGCAGTCAGTCGGACAGAAGCACAGATACGCAGTATTTT
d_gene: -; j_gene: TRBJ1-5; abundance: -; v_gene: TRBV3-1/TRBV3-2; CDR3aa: CASSQGGGAGNQPQHF; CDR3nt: TGTGCCAGCAGCCAAGGGGGAGGTGCGGGCAATCAGCCCCAGCATTTT
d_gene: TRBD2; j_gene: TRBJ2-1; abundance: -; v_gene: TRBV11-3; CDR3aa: CASSPPGTRMNEQFF; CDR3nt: TGTGCCAGCAGCCCACCCGGGACTAGGATGAATGAGCAGTTCTTC
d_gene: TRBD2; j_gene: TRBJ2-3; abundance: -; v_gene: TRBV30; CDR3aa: CAWTIPGLAGVTDTQYF; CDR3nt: TGTGCCTGGACAATACCGGGACTAGCGGGAGTTACAGATACGCAGTATTTT
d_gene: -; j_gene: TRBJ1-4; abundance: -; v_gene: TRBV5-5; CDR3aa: CASSLALVATNEKLFF; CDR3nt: TGTGCCAGCAGTCTAGCTCTAGTCGCAACTAATGAAAAACTGTTTTTT
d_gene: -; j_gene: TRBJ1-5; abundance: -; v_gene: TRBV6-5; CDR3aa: CASSYSQGLGQPQHF; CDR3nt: TGTGCCAGCAGTTACTCTCAGGGACTCGGTCAGCCCCAGCATTTT
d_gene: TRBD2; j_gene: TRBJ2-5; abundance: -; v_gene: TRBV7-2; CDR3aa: CASSLTSGGETQYF; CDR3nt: TGTGCCAGCAGCTTAACTAGCGGGGGGGAGACCCAGTACTTC
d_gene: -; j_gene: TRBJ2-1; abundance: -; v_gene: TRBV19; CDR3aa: CASSMEVSEQFF; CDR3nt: TGTGCCAGTAGTATGGAGGTCAGCGAGCAGTTCTTC
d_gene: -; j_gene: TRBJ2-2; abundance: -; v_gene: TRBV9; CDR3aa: CASSVFSPGELFF; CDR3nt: TGTGCCAGCAGCGTATTCTCTCCCGGGGAGCTGTTTTTT
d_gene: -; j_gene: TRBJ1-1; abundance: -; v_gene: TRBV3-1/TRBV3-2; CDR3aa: CASSQALMNTEAFF; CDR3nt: TGTGCCAGCAGCCAAGCCTTAATGAACACTGAAGCTTTCTTT
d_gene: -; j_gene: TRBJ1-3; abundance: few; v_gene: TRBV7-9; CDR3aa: CASSLAQGTSGNTIYF; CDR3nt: TGTGCCAGCAGCTTAGCCCAGGGGACCTCTGGAAACACCATATATTTT
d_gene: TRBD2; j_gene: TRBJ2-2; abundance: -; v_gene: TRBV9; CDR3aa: CASSVLAGDTGELFF; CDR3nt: TGTGCCAGCAGCGTTCTAGCGGGAGACACCGGGGAGCTGTTTTTT
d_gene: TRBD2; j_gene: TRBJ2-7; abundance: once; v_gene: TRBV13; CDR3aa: CASGRGGEQYF; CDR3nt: TGTGCCAGCGGGAGGGGAGGCGAGCAGTACTTC
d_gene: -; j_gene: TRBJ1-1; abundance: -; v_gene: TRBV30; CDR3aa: CAWSKRAGPKNTEAFF; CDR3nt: TGTGCCTGGAGTAAAAGGGCGGGACCAAAAAACACTGAAGCTTTCTTT
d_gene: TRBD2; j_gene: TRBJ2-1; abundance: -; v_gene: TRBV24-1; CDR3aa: CATSDFLAGGYNEQFF; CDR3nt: TGTGCCACCAGTGATTTCCTAGCGGGGGGGTACAATGAGCAGTTCTTC
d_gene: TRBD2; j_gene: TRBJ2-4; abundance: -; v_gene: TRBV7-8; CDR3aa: CASSLHRGGWAKNIQYF; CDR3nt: TGTGCCAGCAGCTTGCACCGGGGGGGGTGGGCCAAAAACATTCAGTACTTC
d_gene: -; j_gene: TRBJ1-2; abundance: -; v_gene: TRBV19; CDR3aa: CASSGGPPRGYGYTF; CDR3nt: TGTGCCAGTAGTGGCGGTCCCCCGCGCGGCTATGGCTACACCTTC
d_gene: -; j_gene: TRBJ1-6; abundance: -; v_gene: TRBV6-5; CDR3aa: CASVVQGNNSPLHF; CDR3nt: TGTGCCAGCGTAGTACAGGGTAATAATTCACCCCTCCACTTT
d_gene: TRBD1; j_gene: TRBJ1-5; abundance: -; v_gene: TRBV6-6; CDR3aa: CASSPGQGNQPQHF; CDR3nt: TGTGCCAGCAGTCCGGGACAGGGAAATCAGCCCCAGCATTTT
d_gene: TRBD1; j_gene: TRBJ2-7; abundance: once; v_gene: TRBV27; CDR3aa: CASSLGPGQTSYEQYF; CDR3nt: TGTGCCAGCAGTTTAGGGCCGGGACAGACTTCCTACGAGCAGTACTTC
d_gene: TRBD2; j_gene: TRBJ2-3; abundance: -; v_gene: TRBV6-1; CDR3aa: CASRESSGVSTDTQYF; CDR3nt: TGTGCCAGCAGAGAATCGAGCGGGGTTAGCACAGATACGCAGTATTTT
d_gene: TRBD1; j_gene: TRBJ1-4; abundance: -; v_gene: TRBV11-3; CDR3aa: CASSQDRVREKLFF; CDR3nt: TGTGCCAGCAGCCAAGACAGGGTGAGGGAAAAACTGTTTTTT
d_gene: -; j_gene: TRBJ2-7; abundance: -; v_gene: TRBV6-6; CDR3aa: CASSPPGNEQYF; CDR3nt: TGTGCCAGCAGTCCACCGGGGAACGAGCAGTACTTC
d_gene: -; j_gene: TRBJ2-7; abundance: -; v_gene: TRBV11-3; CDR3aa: CASSSRGGATYEQYF; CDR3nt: TGTGCCAGCAGCTCCCGAGGCGGGGCCACCTACGAGCAGTACTTC
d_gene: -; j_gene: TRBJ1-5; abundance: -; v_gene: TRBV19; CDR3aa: CASTYRKGQPQHF; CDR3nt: TGTGCCAGTACTTACAGGAAAGGGCAGCCCCAGCATTTT
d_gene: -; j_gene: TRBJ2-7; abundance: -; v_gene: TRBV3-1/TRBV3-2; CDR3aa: CASSSYNRDGHYEQYF; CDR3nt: TGTGCCAGCAGCAGTTACAACCGCGACGGACACTACGAGCAGTACTTC